This TCR beta chain was obtained from a study of cytomegalovirus exposure and HLA in healthy donors (dated by TCRdb to the late 2010s). About the investigation overall: According to an earlier analysis of 550 to 700 of the donors, 150 million to 200 million T cells yielded 117 million unique TCR beta sequences and 276 Gb of sequence data. An early release that covered more than 550 HLA-typed donors contained approximately 290 gigabases of sequencing data and about 84 million unique TCR sequences. Of the roughly 430 genotyped donors, over 65% fell in the genetic ancestry cluster associated with self-reported Caucasian donors. The study aimed to test whether signatures of past pathogen exposure could be identified by cataloging public T cell receptors. Using immunosequencing, the study profiled T cell repertoires from some 670 subjects and related those repertoires to cytomegalovirus serostatus. A separate validation cohort of roughly 130 different subjects was used in addition to the roughly 640-subject first cohort. To predict cytomegalovirus infection status, the study combined high-throughput TCR immunosequencing, statistical association of individual TCRs with disease status, and machine learning. A later analysis re-analyzed previously published TCR beta repertoires from roughly 600 donors and added high-resolution HLA genotyping to study TCR occurrence patterns. The later analysis used no new phenotypic data to find candidate immune exposures, relying instead on TCR beta sequences and their occurrence across donors. To decide whether each TCR beta V gene segment behaved as functional or pseudogenic, an earlier analysis of some 600 of the donors relied on high-throughput TCR beta sequencing. Alongside the repertoire data, information on donor age, sex, ethnicity and CMV serostatus was compiled. Genome-wide SNP genotypes for about 55% of the roughly 670 donors were used in a later genetic analysis, which treated that subset as a discovery cohort. Every repertoire in the discovery cohort had been generated on one and the same sequencing platform. HLA typing included class I and class II loci at four-digit resolution. The number of donors typed differed by locus, with about 629-630 for A, B, C, DRB1 and DQB1, approximately 500 for DQA1, 606 for DPA1, and 400 to 490 for DPB1. Four or five DR-DQ haplotypes were handled as single units for association and clustering because linkage in the cohort was strong. Among some 400 genotyped donors of the cohort, an average of 235,054 unique TCR beta nucleotide sequences were sequenced per donor, 15% to 20% of them non-productive. Study-level results and caveats: A total of 150 or so TCR beta chains were listed by the study as associated with cytomegalovirus. Compared with the roughly 710-donor mean, donors in an Asian-associated ancestry cluster had fewer N-insertions in productive TCRs, according to a later genetic analysis. Cytomegalovirus status was reported to be diagnosed by the classifier with high specificity and sensitivity in both the original and validation cohorts. Only TCR beta chains were sequenced in this cohort, and the absence of alpha or paired-chain data limited detectable features. Most TCR sequences were observed very rarely across donors, whereas some public TCRs were present in many individuals. When HLA alleles, especially DR and DQ, strongly co-occurred, attributing TCR associations to individual alleles was difficult. An association between a missense DCLRE1C variant and V-gene and J-gene trimming of TCR beta chains was found in a later genetic analysis and replicated in an independent cohort. Presence/absence analyses assumed roughly uniform sequencing depth across donors, an assumption that may not hold. Because some donors lacked HLA typing at each locus, the association tests relied only on the typed subset. A later analysis found that most CMV-associated TCR beta chains appeared HLA-restricted, with HLA associations seemingly driven largely by CMV exposure. The sequencing pipeline was judged likely to have produced a cluster of highly shared sequence variants as a technical artifact. In vitro tests confirmed that a few of the cytomegalovirus-associated TCR beta chains recognize cytomegalovirus antigens. A further reported finding was that TCR beta sequences accurately predicted the HLA-A and HLA-B alleles for most subjects in the first cohort. In a later analysis, about 17,000 TCR beta sequences were associated with specific HLA alleles at a false discovery rate of 0.05. A later analysis reported that several top co-occurrence clusters appeared linked to parvovirus B19, influenza, CMV and Epstein-Barr virus. In a later analysis, TCR association rates were found to vary across HLA loci, with the most associated TCRs seen for DRB1 alleles and the fewest for HLA-C alleles. In an earlier analysis of about 540 of the donors, most TCR beta V segments were observed in productive rearrangements about 87% or about 30% of the time, broadly matching IMGT annotations. In a later analysis, HLA-associated TCR beta chains showed more clonal expansion and lower generation probabilities than non-associated chains that were equally common. Correlated functional status among segregating V segments might be attributable to linkage disequilibrium, but an unknown experimental factor could not be ruled out. Some IMGT-functional V segments, including TRBV6-2 and TRBV6-3, could not be distinguished by the 87-base-pair reads and were therefore excluded. Immune exposure information for the cohort was limited to CMV serostatus. Because counts were too low, roughly 18 rarely observed V segments, including chromosome 9 orphons, were left out of the earlier analysis of roughly 600 of the donors. It was suggested by the authors that the approach could potentially be generalized to other disease states and immunological phenotypes.

Library creation used the immunoSEQ multiplex PCR assay. The multiplex PCR relied on a mix of 60 forward primers for TCR Vbeta segments and 13 reverse primers for TCR Jbeta segments. Amplification of the CDR3 region of rearranged TCR beta genes was performed with a multiplex PCR assay on genomic DNA. The Illumina HiSeq System was used to sequence the amplified TCR beta libraries as 87-base-pair reads. In the source study's methods: Across the roughly 600 repertoires, a later analysis counted 60 million to 90 million unique TCR beta chains, roughly 11 million of which were shared by at least two donors. A nearest-neighbor algorithm error-corrected the raw reads and collapsed the reads into unique sequences, merging closely related sequences to remove PCR and sequencing errors. To assign V, D and J gene segments, CDR3 sequences were aligned to IMGT reference sequences. For a sequence to be retained, a match of at least six nucleotides was required to both a V gene segment and a J gene segment. Rearrangements were classified as productive when the CDR3 lacked stop codons and remained in frame with V and J, and all other rearrangements were classified as non-productive. CDR3 was defined according to IMGT convention as the region running from the second conserved V-encoded cysteine to the conserved J-encoded phenylalanine. The earlier analysis of fewer than 750 of the donors excluded sequences that lacked an unambiguous match to a single V gene segment. An earlier analysis of some 610 of the donors called V segments functional above 56.7% productive rearrangements and segregating when the between-donor standard deviation exceeded 5%. To diagnose cytomegalovirus status from the catalog of TCR beta chain sequences, a statistical classification framework was built. V and J gene assignment, in a later analysis, came from comparing TCR nucleotide sequences with IMGT/GENE-DB human TR gene sequences. Using the TCRdist pipeline, a later analysis assigned CDR3 sequences along with most-parsimonious VDJ recombination scenarios. A later analysis defined each TCR beta chain by its CDR3 amino acid sequence plus V-gene family, and excluded reads lacking a unique V-gene family. To address suspected cross-contamination and a sequencing artifact, a later analysis removed a few hundred highly shared, low-generation-probability nucleotide sequences. For each public chain, a later analysis derived a clonal expansion index from normalized ranks of inferred template counts within each repertoire. In a later analysis, generation probabilities were computed with a VDJ recombination model fitted to out-of-frame rearrangements, and the resulting probabilities were checked against IGoR. Hypergeometric tests were used in a later analysis to score TCR-TCR, TCR-HLA and TCR-CMV co-occurrence, with a repertoire-size bias correction applied to the TCR pairs. In a later analysis, false discovery rates were estimated by permuting HLA or CMV assignments 20 times. In a later analysis, co-occurring TCRs were grouped using DBSCAN, and TCRdist sequence similarity was added for clustering within HLA-allele-positive subsets. For co-occurrence clustering, repertoires with fewer than 30,000 or more than 120,000 public chains were excluded, along with about five repertoires with anomalous nucleotide sharing. TCRdb re-hosts the immuneACCESS table, in-frame sequences only. Its copies lack some clones; in the studies checked, an unresolved V gene accounts for under half of them, and the cause for the rest is not known. The V and J calls and the clone size are those of that table, but D and trimming were determined from the DNA. The table held for this sample gives around 130,000 clones. The top ten clones comprise about 1.4% of the sample.

Of note for this clone: The clone's antigen remains unknown.

The cohort was made up of around 720 healthy bone marrow donors. All cohort members were sampled while nominally healthy, although unrecorded immune exposures were likely present. The donor was CMV seronegative and belonged to the group of around 350 seronegative cohort members. Each donor provided a peripheral blood sample, and peripheral blood mononuclear cells were used for TCR beta sequencing. Genomic DNA extraction from the blood cell samples was performed with the Qiagen DNeasy Blood Extraction Kit. Spanning cysteine to phenylalanine, the CDR3 consists of 16 amino acids. Only the CDR3 part of the read is kept: 48 bases, read in frame from the first base. Reading the germline V gene gives CDR1 SGHRS and CDR2 YFSETQ. Trimming takes 4 bases from V and 1 base from J, and the germline ends sit 15 bases apart.

The receptor's source is a woman aged 40 to 55 in good health and CMV-seronegative. The chain employs TRBV5-1 and TRBJ1-3, and perhaps TRBD1 as D gene, on 5 matching bases. The sequenced material came from PBMCs. The sequenced DNA: TGCGCCAGCAGCCCGGGACTAATTCCGTCTGGAAACACCATATATTTT. The translation is CASSPGLIPSGNTIYF. With the portions outside the CDR3 filled from the reference TRBV5-1 and TRBJ1-3 genes, the complete variable region becomes KAGVTQTPRYLIKTRGQQVTLSCSPISGHRSVSWYQQTPGQGLQFLFEYFSETQRNKGNFPGRFSGRQFSNSRSEMNVSTLELGDSALYLCASSPGLIPSGNTIYFGEGSWLTVV.